This record concerns one T cell receptor beta chain sequence. Its antigen remains unknown. Per the germline V gene, CDR1 is SNHLY and CDR2 is FYNNEI. The CDR3 is 11 residues long. The primer mix had 60 Vbeta and 13 Jbeta primers. Profiling relied on immunoSEQ multiplex PCR, and the TCRdb table lists in-frame clones only, not all of them. Here the sample spans more than 65,000 clones, more than 70% being singletons. The sample is drawn from a study of cytomegalovirus exposure and HLA in healthy donors. Study conclusions and caveats: The study reported that TCR beta sequences accurately predicted HLA-A and HLA-B alleles in most subjects. In a later analysis, CMV-associated beta chains were mostly HLA-associated, it appeared.

This rearrangement joins TRBV2 to TRBJ2-5; D gene ambiguous. The DNA end is more similar to TRBJ2-7, so the J call may be wrong. This TCR was sampled from a man between 35 and 55 years old in good health and CMV-seronegative. Sequenced input: PBMCs. The CDR3 protein is CASSLSYEQYF. In DNA, the CDR3 is TGTGCCAGCAGCTTAAGCTACGAGCAGTACTTC.